This TCR beta chain derives from a study of blood T cell repertoires in COVID-19. The CDR3 runs 15 residues. V dropped 4 bases and J dropped 2 bases, with 13 bases sitting between them. Germline V gene data show CDR1 as SGDLS and CDR2 as YYNGEE. Libraries were prepared by immunoSEQ multiplex PCR; TCRdb keeps only in-frame clonotypes and omits some of them. The data show 200,000 or so clones, about nine tenths seen once. V and J are TRBV9 and TRBJ2-4, with D tentatively TRBD2 (6 bases). Sequenced material: PBMCs or T cells enriched from blood (not recorded which). The clonotype was recovered from a woman in her thirties or forties with acute COVID-19. The CDR3 is CASSPSGLSKNIQYF. CDR3 in DNA: TGTGCCAGCAGCCCCTCGGGACTGTCCAAAAACATTCAGTACTTC.